This T cell receptor beta chain was identified in a study of blood T cell repertoires in COVID-19. On the study more broadly: T cells, B-cell-depleted T cells, or PBMCs provided the cDNA or gDNA that served as material.

Each recovered donor of Cohort 3 presented with two negative PCRs, clearance, or symptom resolution. The authors' processing: Amplification of reference gene primers was used by the study to estimate nucleated cell counts. Assay used: immunoSEQ multiplex PCR; TCRdb lists only in-frame clones, some missing. The D gene and trimming were derived from the DNA, and the V and J assignments and clone size from that table. The table includes fewer than 350,000 clones, 80% to 90% detected once. The CDR3 sequence is 13 residues long. Trimming took 4 bases from V and 4 from J; bases not matched to a gene: 5. Germline V lookup: CDR1 SQVTM, CDR2 ANQGSEA.

The rearrangement links TRBV29-1 to TRBJ2-5, with 8 bases identical to TRBD1. Sequencing input: PBMCs or T cells enriched from blood (not recorded which). The origin of this receptor is a man in his thirties or forties who had recovered from COVID-19. The CDR3 protein is CSVVPGGVETQYF. DNA of the CDR3: TGCAGCGTTGTGCCAGGGGGCGTAGAGACCCAGTACTTC.